What follows is one T cell receptor (beta chain) and its context. This sample stems from a study of blood T cell repertoires in COVID-19. Only in-frame clones appear in the TCRdb table, and some are missing; sequencing was by immunoSEQ multiplex PCR. Of around 2,600 clones listed, 87% are singletons. The CDR3 consists of 16 residues. V was trimmed by 1 base and J by 0 bases, leaving 9 bases between them. The germline gives CDR1 LNHNV, CDR2 YYDKDF (reference sequence). The sequencing input was peripheral blood. The genes are TRBV15 and TRBJ1-4; no firm D call. This sequence was found in an older man with active COVID-19. CDR3 in amino acids: CATSRGVHATNEKLFF. The CDR3 region has the DNA TGTGCCACCAGCAGAGGCGTTCACGCAACTAATGAAAAACTGTTTTTT.